Each of the 31 T cell receptor beta chains below was sequenced from the same sample in a study of T cells in Graves' hyperthyroidism and ophthalmopathy. Template material for amplifying TCR beta CDR3 regions consisted of RNA transcripts. First-round RT-PCR of the TCR CDR3 relied on the HTBI primer set. TCRdb ran MiXCR on the multiplex PCR reads and lists one entry per CDR3 protein. The repertoire holds 650,000 to 850,000 distinct CDR3 sequences, with about 19% as singletons. Sequenced input: blood. The receptors come from a woman aged 45-65 years with Graves' hyperthyroidism that later progressed to Graves' ophthalmopathy.

About this clonotype: The junction does not match germline at one end; this may be a read error. CDR3 DNA: TGTGCCAGCAGCTTGTTTAATGCAGGGACTGGCACTGAAGCTTTCTTT. Its translation is CASSLFNAGTGTEAFF. The J gene is TRBJ1-1, the V gene TRBV5-1, with D possibly being TRBD1 (5 bases). The length of the CDR3 is 16 residues. The germline V gene encodes CDR1 SGHRS and CDR2 YFSETQ.

In its sample, this clonotype was seen a few times. This chain links TRBV13 with TRBJ1-6; possible D gene TRBD1, 6 bases. CDR1 is PRHDT, CDR2 FYEKMQ, per germline (reference sequence). V lost 5 bases to trimming and J lost 5 bases, with 13 bases between them. This CDR3 is built from 15 residues. CDR3 residues: CASSPGHKDNSPLHF. For the CDR3, the DNA is TGTGCCAGCAGCCCGGGACACAAGGATAATTCACCCCTCCACTTT.

In this sample, this clonotype turned up a few times. The chain has TRBV10-1 and TRBJ1-1; 9 bases line up with TRBD1. The CDR3 contains 13 residues. The ends lost 6 bases at V and 10 bases at J; junction bases unmatched: 9. Germline CDR1 reads WNHNN; CDR2 reads SYGVQD (reference sequence). DNA of the CDR3: TGCGCCAGCAGCCCCGGGACAGGGAGCGGAGCTTTCTTT. As protein: CASSPGTGSGAFF.

This chain connects TRBV15 to TRBJ2-5, with D possibly being TRBD2 (6 bases). CDR1 and CDR2 from the germline V gene are LNHNV and YYDKDF (reference sequence). The CDR3 extends over 17 amino acids. V was cut by 0 bases and J by 1 base, with 15 bases left in between. CDR3: CATSRDRGGEPQETQYF. CDR3 in DNA: TGTGCCACCAGCAGAGATCGAGGAGGGGAACCCCAAGAGACCCAGTACTTC.

The chain recombines TRBV6-2 or TRBV6-3 with TRBJ1-5; 7 bases map to TRBD1. The trim removed 10 bases at V and 7 bases at J, leaving 16 bases unmatched. There are 15 residues in the CDR3. Germline V gene sequence: CDR1 MNHEY, CDR2 SVGEGT. As DNA, the CDR3 is TGTGCCAACAGATATAGGACAGGCCCACGGCAGCCCCAGCATTTT. Its translation: CANRYRTGPRQPQHF.

The chain couples TRBV6-1 to TRBJ1-6; D gene uncertain. The V and J ends lost 8 bases and 9 bases respectively, with 17 bases between them. CDR1 and CDR2 from the germline V gene are MNHNS and SASEGT. The CDR3 consists of 14 residues. The CDR3, as DNA: TGTGCCAGCGCACTTAAGACACCGAGTTCACCCCTCCACTTT. Protein: CASALKTPSSPLHF.

The chain joins TRBV7-2 to TRBJ1-6, with D possibly TRBD1 on 5 matching bases. The V gene's germline CDR1 is SGHTA and CDR2 FQGNSA. With 1 base removed from V and 12 bases from J, the gap between germline ends came to 16 bases. The CDR3 consists of 15 residues. This CDR3 reads CASSLGEAGIGPLHF. The CDR3 DNA is TGTGCCAGCAGCTTAGGGGAGGCAGGGATCGGACCCCTCCACTTT.

V gene TRBV11-2 combines with J gene TRBJ1-2, with a tentative D call TRBD1 (6 bases). Germline V gene sequence: CDR1 SGHAT, CDR2 FQNNGV. With 7 bases removed from V and 12 bases from J, the gap between germline ends came to 18 bases. The CDR3 loop spans 12 amino acids. CDR3 coding DNA: TGTGCCAGCATCTATACTGGGGGGCCCAACACCTTC. Its protein is CASIYTGGPNTF.

This clonotype was counted a few times. The chain links TRBV24-1 to TRBJ2-2, with 10 bases aligning to TRBD1. Germline V CDR1 and CDR2: KGHDR, SFDVKD. This CDR3 is built from 16 residues. Trimming cost V 4 bases and J 6 bases; bases outside gene matches: 7. This CDR3 is CATSDPTGGESGELFF. CDR3 sequence (DNA): TGTGCCACCAGTGACCCGACAGGGGGCGAGTCCGGGGAGCTGTTTTTT.

This clonotype was seen at least ten times. The V and J genes are TRBV11-2 and TRBJ1-1, with 7 bases lining up with TRBD1. Germline trimming cut 0 bases from V and 3 bases from J; bases unmatched to any gene: 4. Germline V gene sequence: CDR1 SGHAT, CDR2 FQNNGV. This CDR3 has 15 residues. Here the CDR3 DNA reads TGTGCCAGCAGCTTAGAGGCACAGGGGTACACTGAAGCTTTCTTT. Translation gives CASSLEAQGYTEAFF. The whole variable domain, remainder taken from reference TRBV11-2 and TRBJ1-1, is EAGVAQSPRYKIIEKRQSVAFWCNPISGHATLYWYQQILGQGPKLLIQFQNNGVVDDSQLPKDRFSAERLKGVDSTLKIQPAKLEDSAVYLCASSLEAQGYTEAFFGQGTRLTVV.

This clonotype was picked up many times. The rearrangement links TRBV10-3 to TRBJ2-1; 8 nucleotides match TRBD2. Germline assignment: CDR1 ENHRY and CDR2 SYGVKD. V gave up 10 bases and J gave up 5 bases; unmatched junction bases: 16. The CDR3 runs to 16 residues. In nucleotides, the CDR3 is TGTGCCACCCAAGGCGCGAGCGGGGGTCTTAACAATGAGCAGTTCTTC. Its translation is CATQGASGGLNNEQFF.

The chain has TRBV14 and TRBJ2-3; D ambiguous. CDR1 and CDR2 (germline): SGHDN, FVKESK. Trimming shortened V by 5 bases and J by 0 bases, and 6 bases separated the two germline ends. CDR3 length: 13 residues. The CDR3 DNA reads TGTGCCAGCAGCGCTGTTAGCACAGATACGCAGTATTTT. Its translation: CASSAVSTDTQYF.

This clonotype has a count of ten or more. V usage is TRBV7-9 and J usage is TRBJ2-1; 11 bases fit TRBD1. J gave up 6 bases and V 2 bases, and 9 bases lay outside the gene matches. The CDR3 covers 17 residues. The germline gives CDR1 SEHNR, CDR2 FQNEAQ (reference sequence). The CDR3 nucleotides read TGTGCCAGCAGCTTAACTGGGACGGGACAGGGGGGCAATGAGCAGTTCTTC. Translating gives CASSLTGTGQGGNEQFF. The full variable domain, completed using reference TRBV7-9 and TRBJ2-1, is DTGVSQNPRHKITKRGQNVTFRCDPISEHNRLYWYRQTLGQGPEFLTYFQNEAQLEKSRLLSDRFSAERPKGSFSTLEIQRTEQGDSAMYLCASSLTGTGQGGNEQFFGPGTRLTVL.

There are many counts of this clonotype. V and J are TRBV3-1 and TRBJ2-5; 7 bases agree with TRBD1. With V trimmed by 1 base and J by 1 base, 3 bases remained unmatched. The CDR3 covers 15 residues. In germline, CDR1 is LGHDT, CDR2 YNNKEL (reference sequence). CDR3: CASSQAGTAQETQYF. The CDR3 bases are TGTGCCAGCAGCCAAGCCGGGACAGCCCAAGAGACCCAGTACTTC.

V and J are TRBV27 and TRBJ2-7; D not certain. This CDR3 spans 12 amino acids. V was shortened by 5 bases and J by 8 bases, with 13 bases between the two germline ends. CDR1 and CDR2 from the germline V gene are MNHEY and SMNVEV (reference sequence). The CDR3: CASSMLGFQQYF. CDR3 nucleotides: TGTGCCAGCAGTATGCTAGGATTCCAGCAGTACTTC.

The sample holds many counts of this clonotype. The gene calls are TRBV2 and TRBJ1-1; D unclear. The V end was cut by 1 base, the J end by 1 base, with 10 bases between. The germline CDR1 and CDR2 sequences are SNHLY and FYNNEI. This CDR3 has 15 residues. CDR3 nucleotide sequence: TGTGCCAGCAGTGAAGGTCACAGTTCGAACACTGAAGCTTTCTTT. This translates into CASSEGHSSNTEAFF.

This clonotype was seen a few times. The chain couples TRBV6-6 to TRBJ2-3; D unresolved. There are 14 residues in the CDR3. CDR1 and CDR2 (germline): MNHNY, SVGAGI (reference sequence). Trimming took 2 bases from V and 3 from J, leaving 9 bases between them. The CDR3 DNA follows: TGTGCCAGCAGTTACCTGGATCGGACAGATACGCAGTATTTT. Translating gives CASSYLDRTDTQYF.

The sample holds many counts of this clonotype. The chain couples TRBV6-1 to TRBJ2-7; weak D call: TRBD2 (6 bases). This CDR3 has 14 residues. Trimming took off 5 bases at V and 3 bases at J, with 14 bases between the two ends. The germline CDR1 and CDR2 sequences are MNHNS and SASEGT. The CDR3 bases are TGTGCCAGCAGTTATTCTAGCGACAGCTACGAGCAGTACTTC. This encodes CASSYSSDSYEQYF.

This clonotype appeared many times. V is TRBV20-1 and J is TRBJ2-1; TRBD2 matches 10 bases. This CDR3 is 14 amino acids long. The germline V gene encodes CDR1 DFQATT and CDR2 SNEGSKA (reference sequence). With 3 bases clipped from V and 5 bases from J, the junction kept 4 bases outside the gene matches. The CDR3 here is CSARTSGLNNEQFF. The CDR3 region has the DNA TGCAGTGCTAGGACTAGCGGGCTCAACAATGAGCAGTTCTTC.

This clonotype was observed many times. This chain uses TRBV5-1 with TRBJ1-2, with 9 bases that match TRBD1. CDR1 is SGHRS and CDR2 is YFSETQ in the germline V gene. The CDR3 is made up of 14 amino acids. Trimming cost V 3 bases and J 10 bases; bases outside gene matches: 10. CDR3 loop: CASSSPGQGEDYTF. The CDR3 DNA follows: TGCGCCAGCAGCTCCCCGGGACAGGGCGAGGACTACACCTTC. Based on the CDR3 plus reference TRBV5-1 and TRBJ1-2, the full variable domain is KAGVTQTPRYLIKTRGQQVTLSCSPISGHRSVSWYQQTPGQGLQFLFEYFSETQRNKGNFPGRFSGRQFSNSRSEMNVSTLELGDSALYLCASSSPGQGEDYTFGSGTRLTVV.

This sequence joins TRBV5-1 and TRBJ2-2; D ambiguous. CDR1 and CDR2 (germline): SGHRS, YFSETQ. This CDR3 spans 15 amino acids. Trimming shortened V by 0 bases and J by 6 bases, and 12 bases separated the two germline ends. This CDR3 reads CASSLASRLAGELFF. The CDR3 coding sequence is TGCGCCAGCAGCTTGGCCAGCAGGTTGGCCGGGGAGCTGTTTTTT.

This clonotype was found many times. This sequence joins TRBV12-3 or TRBV12-4 and TRBJ1-2; D is unresolved. The V end was cut by 3 bases, the J end by 8 bases, with 13 bases between. This CDR3 region has 13 residues. The CDR3 DNA reads TGTGCCAGCAGTTTTGTGGCAGAAGGCGGCTACACCTTC. Translated, it gives CASSFVAEGGYTF.

This clonotype was seen many times. The CDR3 protein is CASSQAGESEAFF. The CDR3 DNA sequence: TGTGCCAGCAGCCAAGCGGGGGAAAGTGAAGCTTTCTTT. The chain is built from TRBV3-1 and TRBJ1-1, with TRBD1 as a possible D gene (5 bases). V lost 1 base, J lost 7 bases, and 10 bases lay in between. Looked up from germline, CDR1 is LGHDT and CDR2 is YNNKEL (reference sequence). The CDR3 totals 13 residues.

This clonotype was detected only a few times. The V call is TRBV6-5, the J call TRBJ1-1; no reliable D call. V lost 0 bases to trimming and J lost 3 bases, with 11 bases between them. Germline CDR1 MNHEY, CDR2 SVGAGI. The length of the CDR3 is 15 residues. The CDR3 protein is CASSYSPGRDTEAFF. Here the CDR3 DNA reads TGTGCCAGCAGTTACTCGCCGGGCCGGGACACTGAAGCTTTCTTT.

This clonotype was counted between two and nine times. The chain uses TRBV2 and TRBJ1-2, with 7 bases matching TRBD1. V trimming: 3 bases; J trimming: 4 bases; junction bases outside the gene matches: 11. This CDR3 has 16 residues. Germline V lookup: CDR1 SNHLY, CDR2 FYNNEI. The CDR3 DNA follows: TGTGCCAGCAGTGAGAGAGGGGGCTCCTTATTCTATGGCTACACCTTC. Translating it yields CASSERGGSLFYGYTF.

This chain uses TRBV9 with TRBJ1-6; TRBD1 agrees at 10 bases. Germline CDR1 SGDLS, CDR2 YYNGEE. After removal of 3 bases from V and 0 bases from J, the junction contained 12 bases not matched to a gene. The CDR3 is made up of 20 amino acids. CDR3 nucleotides: TGTGCCAGCAGCGAAACCAGGGACAGGGGCGCCAGCTCCTATAATTCACCCCTCCACTTT. Its protein product is CASSETRDRGASSYNSPLHF.

V and J are TRBV20-1 and TRBJ2-3; 8 nucleotides align to TRBD1. This CDR3 comprises 16 residues. V shed 3 bases, J shed 0 bases, and the junction held 8 bases outside the gene matches. In germline, CDR1 is DFQATT, CDR2 SNEGSKA (reference sequence). The CDR3: CSARARQGRSTDTQYF. CDR3 in DNA: TGCAGTGCTAGGGCCAGACAGGGGAGGAGCACAGATACGCAGTATTTT.

The genes are TRBV11-2 and TRBJ1-5; D is unresolved. CDR1 SGHAT and CDR2 FQNNGV come from the germline V gene. V was clipped by 4 bases and J by 2 bases, with 15 bases between them. The CDR3 extends over 16 amino acids. This CDR3 reads CASSSRRESRNQPQHF. The CDR3 DNA follows: TGTGCCAGCAGCTCACGGCGGGAGTCACGCAATCAGCCCCAGCATTTT.

J is TRBJ2-7 and V is TRBV3-1; D ambiguous. Deletions cut 7 bases from V and 2 bases from J, with 18 bases between. Germline V CDR1 and CDR2: LGHDT, YNNKEL (reference sequence). The CDR3 has 15 residues. The CDR3 is CASTSARQSTYEQYF. The CDR3 bases are TGTGCCAGCACGTCTGCCAGGCAGAGCACCTACGAGCAGTACTTC.

The chain recombines TRBV7-8 with TRBJ2-5; D gene uncertain. V was trimmed by 2 bases and J by 5 bases, leaving 12 bases between them. CDR3 length: 14 amino acids. Germline V lookup: CDR1 SGHVS, CDR2 FQNEAQ. The CDR3 sequence is CASSLNSVGETQYF. Written as DNA, the CDR3 is TGTGCCAGCAGCTTAAACTCCGTTGGCGAGACCCAGTACTTC.

There are many counts of this clonotype. The chain couples TRBV20-1 to TRBJ2-2; tentatively, D is TRBD2 (6 bases). This CDR3 spans 13 amino acids. The V end lost 5 bases, the J end lost 2 bases, and 9 bases lay between the germline ends. Germline CDR1 DFQATT, CDR2 SNEGSKA (reference sequence). CDR3: CSARLENTGELFF. The CDR3 bases are TGCAGTGCTCGACTAGAAAACACCGGGGAGCTGTTTTTT.